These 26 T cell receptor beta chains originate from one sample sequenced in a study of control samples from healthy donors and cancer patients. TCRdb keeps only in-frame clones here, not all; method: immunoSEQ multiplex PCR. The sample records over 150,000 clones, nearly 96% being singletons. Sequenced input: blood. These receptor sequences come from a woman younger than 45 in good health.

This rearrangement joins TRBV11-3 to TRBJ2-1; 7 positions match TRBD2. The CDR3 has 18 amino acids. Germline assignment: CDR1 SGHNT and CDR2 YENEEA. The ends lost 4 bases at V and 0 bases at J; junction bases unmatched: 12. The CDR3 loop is CASSSSGGSLGSYNEQFF. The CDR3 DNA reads TGTGCCAGCAGCTCATCAGGCGGGAGTTTGGGCTCCTACAATGAGCAGTTCTTC.

Here the CDR3 DNA reads TGCAGCGTTGCTCCCTTCCCCTCCTACGAGCAGTACTTC. Translation: CSVAPFPSYEQYF. V usage is TRBV29-1 and J usage is TRBJ2-7; D remains ambiguous. The CDR3 loop spans 13 amino acids. Trimming took 4 bases from V and 0 from J, leaving 10 bases between them. From germline, CDR1 is SQVTM and CDR2 ANQGSEA.

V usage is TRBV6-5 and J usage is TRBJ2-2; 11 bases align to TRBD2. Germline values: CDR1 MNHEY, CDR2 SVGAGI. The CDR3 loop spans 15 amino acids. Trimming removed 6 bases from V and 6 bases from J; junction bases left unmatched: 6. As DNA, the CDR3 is TGTGCCAGCAGCGGACTAGCGGGCTCATCCGGGGAGCTGTTTTTT. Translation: CASSGLAGSSGELFF.

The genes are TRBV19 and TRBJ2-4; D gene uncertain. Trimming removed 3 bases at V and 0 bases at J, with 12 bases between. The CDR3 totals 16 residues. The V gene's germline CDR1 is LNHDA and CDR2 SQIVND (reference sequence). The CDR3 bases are TGTGCCAGTAGTATTACGGCTACCCGAGCCAAAAACATTCAGTACTTC. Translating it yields CASSITATRAKNIQYF.

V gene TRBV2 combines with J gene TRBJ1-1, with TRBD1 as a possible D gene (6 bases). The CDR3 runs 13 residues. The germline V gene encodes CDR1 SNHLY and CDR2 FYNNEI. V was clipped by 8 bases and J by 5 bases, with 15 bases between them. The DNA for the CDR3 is TGTGCCAGCCGTGGGGGGGGGCGAACTGAAGCTTTCTTT. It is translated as CASRGGGRTEAFF. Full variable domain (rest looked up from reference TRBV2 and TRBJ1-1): EPEVTQTPSHQVTQMGQEVILRCVPISNHLYFYWYRQILGQKVEFLVSFYNNEISEKSEIFDDQFSVERPDGSNFTLKIRSTKLEDSAMYFCASRGGGRTEAFFGQGTRLTVV.

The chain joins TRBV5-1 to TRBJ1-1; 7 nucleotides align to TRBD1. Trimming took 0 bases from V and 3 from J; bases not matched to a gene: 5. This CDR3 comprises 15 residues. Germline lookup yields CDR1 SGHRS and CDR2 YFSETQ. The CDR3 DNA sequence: TGCGCCAGCAGCTTGGGGGACAGACGCGACACTGAAGCTTTCTTT. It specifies CASSLGDRRDTEAFF.

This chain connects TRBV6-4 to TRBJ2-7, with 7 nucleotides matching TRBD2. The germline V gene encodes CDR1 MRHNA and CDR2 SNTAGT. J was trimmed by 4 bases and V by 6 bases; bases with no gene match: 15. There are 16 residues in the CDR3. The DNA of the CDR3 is TGTGCCAGCAGACCTCCGGGGGGTGATACTAATTACGAGCAGTACTTC. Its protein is CASRPPGGDTNYEQYF.

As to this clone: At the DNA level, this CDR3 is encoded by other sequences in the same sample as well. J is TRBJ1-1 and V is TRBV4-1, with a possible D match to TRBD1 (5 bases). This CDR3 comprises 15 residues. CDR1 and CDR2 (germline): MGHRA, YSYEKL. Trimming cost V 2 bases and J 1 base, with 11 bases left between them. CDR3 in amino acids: CASSQLGTANTEAFF. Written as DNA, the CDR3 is TGCGCCAGCAGCCAACTTGGGACGGCGAACACTGAAGCTTTCTTT.

The CDR3 here is CASSELGLAGVGTDTQYF. DNA of the CDR3: TGTGCCAGCAGTGAGTTAGGACTAGCGGGAGTCGGCACAGATACGCAGTATTTT. This rearrangement joins TRBV6-1 to TRBJ2-3; 13 bases fit TRBD2. Germline CDR1 MNHNS, CDR2 SASEGT. This CDR3 has 18 amino acids. Trimming removed 3 bases from V and 1 base from J; junction bases left unmatched: 7.

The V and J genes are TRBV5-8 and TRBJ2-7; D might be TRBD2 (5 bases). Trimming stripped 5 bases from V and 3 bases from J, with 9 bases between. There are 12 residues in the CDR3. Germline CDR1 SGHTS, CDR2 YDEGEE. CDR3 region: CASSLTSYEQYF. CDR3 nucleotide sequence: TGTGCCAGCAGTCTAACTAGCTACGAGCAGTACTTC. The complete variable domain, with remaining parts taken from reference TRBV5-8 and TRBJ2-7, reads EAGVTQSPTHLIKTRGQQATLRCSPISGHTSVYWYQQALGLGLQFLLWYDEGEERNRGNFPPRFSGRQFPNYSSELNVNALELEDSALYLCASSLTSYEQYFGPGTRLTVT.

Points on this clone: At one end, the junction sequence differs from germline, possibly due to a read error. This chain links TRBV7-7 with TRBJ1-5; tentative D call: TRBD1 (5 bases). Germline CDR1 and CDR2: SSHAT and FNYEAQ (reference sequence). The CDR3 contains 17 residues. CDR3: CASTQDKGSGSNQPQHF. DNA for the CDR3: TGTGCTAGCACCCAGGACAAAGGTTCGGGGAGCAATCAGCCCCAGCATTTT.

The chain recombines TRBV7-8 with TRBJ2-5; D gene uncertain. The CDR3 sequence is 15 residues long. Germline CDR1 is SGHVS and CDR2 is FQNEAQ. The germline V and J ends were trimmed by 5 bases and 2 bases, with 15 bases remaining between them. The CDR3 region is CASSNIQALQETQYF. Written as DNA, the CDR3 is TGTGCCAGCAGCAATATCCAAGCGCTTCAAGAGACCCAGTACTTC. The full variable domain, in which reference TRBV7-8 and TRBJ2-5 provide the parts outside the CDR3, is GAGVSQSPRYKVAKRGQDVALRCDPISGHVSLFWYQQALGQGPEFLTYFQNEAQLDKSGLPSDRFFAERPEGSVSTLKIQRTQQEDSAVYLCASSNIQALQETQYFGPGTRLLVL.

Here the CDR3 DNA reads TGTGCCAGCAGCCCACGGTTAGGGCCGCAGTACTTC. It yields the protein CASSPRLGPQYF. The chain couples TRBV7-9 to TRBJ2-7; no firm D call. This CDR3 comprises 12 residues. V was pared by 5 bases and J by 9 bases, with 14 bases between. Germline values: CDR1 SEHNR, CDR2 FQNEAQ (reference sequence).

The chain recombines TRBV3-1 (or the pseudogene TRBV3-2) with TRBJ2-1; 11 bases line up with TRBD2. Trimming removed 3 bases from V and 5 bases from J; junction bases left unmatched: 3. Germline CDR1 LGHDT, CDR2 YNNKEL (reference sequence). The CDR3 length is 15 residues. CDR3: CASSHLGLADNEQFF. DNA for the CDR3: TGTGCCAGCAGCCACCTGGGACTAGCGGACAATGAGCAGTTCTTC.

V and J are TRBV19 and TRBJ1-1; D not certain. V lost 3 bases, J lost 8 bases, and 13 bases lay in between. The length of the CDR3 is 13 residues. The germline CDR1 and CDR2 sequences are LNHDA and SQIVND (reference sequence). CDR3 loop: CASSIGFGGEAFF. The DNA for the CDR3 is TGTGCCAGTAGTATCGGGTTCGGTGGGGAAGCTTTCTTT.

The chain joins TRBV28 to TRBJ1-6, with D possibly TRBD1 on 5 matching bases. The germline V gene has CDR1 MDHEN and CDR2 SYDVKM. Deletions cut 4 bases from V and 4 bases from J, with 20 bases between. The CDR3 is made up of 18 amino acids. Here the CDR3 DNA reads TGTGCCAGCAGTTCACCCCCCGGGGCAGGGACGTATAATTCACCCCTCCACTTT. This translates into CASSSPPGAGTYNSPLHF.

CDR3 amino acids: CSAGGNTEAFF. The CDR3 coding sequence is TGCAGTGCTGGGGGGAACACTGAAGCTTTCTTT. The V call is TRBV20-1, the J call TRBJ1-1; D might be TRBD1 (5 bases). Deletions cut 5 bases from V and 1 base from J, with 5 bases between. CDR1 is DFQATT and CDR2 is SNEGSKA in the germline V gene (reference sequence). The CDR3 runs to 11 residues.

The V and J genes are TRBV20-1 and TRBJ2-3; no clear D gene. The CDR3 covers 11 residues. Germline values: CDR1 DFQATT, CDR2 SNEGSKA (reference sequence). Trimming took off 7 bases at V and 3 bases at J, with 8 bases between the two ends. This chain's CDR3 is CSGAGTDTQYF. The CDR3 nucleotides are TGCAGTGGGGCTGGAACAGATACGCAGTATTTT.

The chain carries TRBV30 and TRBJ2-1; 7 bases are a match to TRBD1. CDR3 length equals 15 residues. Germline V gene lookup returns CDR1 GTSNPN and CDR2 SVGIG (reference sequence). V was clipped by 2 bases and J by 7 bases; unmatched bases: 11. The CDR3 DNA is TGTGCCTGGAGTAATAGCTTCCGCAGGGGGAATGAGCAGTTCTTC. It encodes CAWSNSFRRGNEQFF.

The CDR3 sequence is CASSTYRGRLAEAFF. In nucleotides, the CDR3 is TGCGCCAGCAGCACCTACAGGGGGCGCCTCGCTGAAGCTTTCTTT. The chain has TRBV5-1 and TRBJ1-1; TRBD1 matches at 9 bases. Trimming at V came to 4 bases and at J to 6 bases, leaving 10 bases not matched to a gene. CDR3 length: 15 residues. Per germline, CDR1 SGHRS and CDR2 YFSETQ.

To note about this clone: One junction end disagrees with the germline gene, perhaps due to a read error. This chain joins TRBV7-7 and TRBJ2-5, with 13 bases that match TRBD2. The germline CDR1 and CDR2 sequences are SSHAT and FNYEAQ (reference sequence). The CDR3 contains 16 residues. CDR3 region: CASSARTSGSEETQYF. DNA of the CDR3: TGTGCTAGCAGCGCCCGGACTAGCGGGAGCGAAGAGACCCAGTACTTC.

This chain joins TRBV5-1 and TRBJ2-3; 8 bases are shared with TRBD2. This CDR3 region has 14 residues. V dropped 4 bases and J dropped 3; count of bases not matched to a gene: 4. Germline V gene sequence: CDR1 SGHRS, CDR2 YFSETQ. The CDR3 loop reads CASSRGGRTDTQYF. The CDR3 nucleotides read TGCGCCAGCAGCCGCGGGGGGAGGACAGATACGCAGTATTTT.

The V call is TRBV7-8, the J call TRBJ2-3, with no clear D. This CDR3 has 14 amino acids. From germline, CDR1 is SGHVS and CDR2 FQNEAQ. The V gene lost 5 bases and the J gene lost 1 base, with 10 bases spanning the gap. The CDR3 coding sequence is TGTGCCAGCAGCCCCAGACGCGGCACAGATACGCAGTATTTT. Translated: CASSPRRGTDTQYF.

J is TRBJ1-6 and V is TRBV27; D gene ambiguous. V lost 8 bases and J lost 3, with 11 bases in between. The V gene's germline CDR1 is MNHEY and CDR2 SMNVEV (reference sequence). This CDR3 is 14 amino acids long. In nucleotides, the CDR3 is TGTGCCAGCGGGAGGGTTGACTATAATTCACCCCTCCACTTT. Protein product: CASGRVDYNSPLHF.

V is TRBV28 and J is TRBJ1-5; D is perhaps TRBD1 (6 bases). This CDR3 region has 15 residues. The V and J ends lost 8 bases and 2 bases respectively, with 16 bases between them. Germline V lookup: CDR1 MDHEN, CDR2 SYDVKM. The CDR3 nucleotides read TGTGCCAGCTGCGGGGGGCAGGCCGGCAATCAGCCCCAGCATTTT. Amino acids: CASCGGQAGNQPQHF.

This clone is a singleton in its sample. CDR3 sequence (DNA): TGTGCCAGCAGCGACAGGGACCCTAACTATGGCTACACCTTC. Protein product: CASSDRDPNYGYTF. The V gene is TRBV11-2, the J gene TRBJ1-2, with 7 bases lining up with TRBD1. This CDR3 has 14 amino acids. The V gene's germline CDR1 is SGHAT and CDR2 FQNNGV. After removal of 5 bases from V and 0 bases from J, the junction contained 3 bases not matched to a gene.